The clone carrying this TCR beta chain came up many times. The sample comes from a study of blood T cells in healthy people across ages. V lost 5 bases and J lost 2, with 10 bases in between. The CDR3 loop spans 13 amino acids. Germline loops: CDR1 SGHVS, CDR2 FQNEAQ. It was with a sample-barcoded 5' primer and a J-beta primer mix that a second PCR of roughly 7 to 12 cycles was run. TCRdb reprocessed the 5' RACE reads with MiXCR, giving one entry per CDR3 protein. The data hold hundreds of thousands of distinct CDR3 sequences, with roughly half observed a single time. This chain connects TRBV7-8 to TRBJ2-7, with D uncertain. The sequenced sample was blood. The origin of this receptor is an elderly woman in good health. CDR3 bases: TGTGCCAGCAGCCACAGCAGAACCTACGAGCAGTACTTC. As protein: CASSHSRTYEQYF.